These T cell receptor beta chains were read from a single sample in a study of T cells in Graves' hyperthyroidism and ophthalmopathy. TCRdb reprocessed the multiplex PCR reads with MiXCR, giving one entry per CDR3 protein. Of hundreds of thousands of distinct CDR3 sequences listed, about 16% are singletons. Material: blood. The receptors were gathered from a woman aged 40 to 50 with Graves' ophthalmopathy. The CDR3 runs from the conserved cysteine through the conserved F or W. The order of the fields is D gene, clone size, V gene, J gene, CDR3 DNA, CDR3 protein. D genes are given only for firm matches. A row's size may be missing; if present it is once, few, many or a size class.

D gene: NA
clone size: NA
V gene: TRBV3-1
J gene: TRBJ2-1
CDR3 DNA: TGTGCCAGCAGCCAAGACCGCGACAATGAGCAGTTCTTC
CDR3 protein: CASSQDRDNEQFF

D gene: TRBD2
clone size: few
V gene: TRBV11-2
J gene: TRBJ2-1
CDR3 DNA: TGTGCCAGCAGCACCCAGGGACTATTTGGGGGTGAGCAGTTCTTC
CDR3 protein: CASSTQGLFGGEQFF

D gene: NA
clone size: many
V gene: TRBV7-2
J gene: TRBJ2-1
CDR3 DNA: TGTGCCAGCAGCCCGGACGGCCTAGCCCTCTACAATGAGCAGTTCTTC
CDR3 protein: CASSPDGLALYNEQFF

D gene: TRBD1
clone size: many
V gene: TRBV2
J gene: TRBJ1-6
CDR3 DNA: TGTGCCAGCAGTGCGAGACAGGGGTGGCAGCCATCACCCCTCCACTTT
CDR3 protein: CASSARQGWQPSPLHF

D gene: NA
clone size: many
V gene: TRBV15
J gene: TRBJ2-1
CDR3 DNA: TGTGCCACCAGCAGAGCATCCGGGACTGACTCCTACAATGAGCAGTTCTTC
CDR3 protein: CATSRASGTDSYNEQFF

D gene: TRBD2
clone size: many
V gene: TRBV11-2
J gene: TRBJ2-5
CDR3 DNA: TGTGCCAGCAGCTTAGCCCACGGGGGGGTCCGGGCGGAGACCCAGTACTTC
CDR3 protein: CASSLAHGGVRAETQYF

D gene: NA
clone size: many
V gene: TRBV2
J gene: TRBJ2-2
CDR3 DNA: TGTGCCAGCAGTGATACCAGGGTAGTAGGGGAGCTGTTTTTT
CDR3 protein: CASSDTRVVGELFF

D gene: TRBD2
clone size: NA
V gene: TRBV28
J gene: TRBJ2-1
CDR3 DNA: TGTGCCAGCACCCGACTAGCGGGAAAGGGGGAGGGGTGCAATGAGCAGTTCTTC
CDR3 protein: CASTRLAGKGEGCNEQFF

D gene: TRBD2
clone size: once
V gene: TRBV20-1
J gene: TRBJ2-2
CDR3 DNA: TGCAGTGCTTCCCTAGCGGGGCCGATTACCGGGGAGCTGTTTTTT
CDR3 protein: CSASLAGPITGELFF

D gene: NA
clone size: few
V gene: TRBV9
J gene: TRBJ1-1
CDR3 DNA: TGTGCCAGCAGCGTAGCCCCAGGTACTGAAGCTTTCTTT
CDR3 protein: CASSVAPGTEAFF

D gene: TRBD1
clone size: many
V gene: TRBV2
J gene: TRBJ2-4
CDR3 DNA: TGTGCCAGCACTAAAGGACAGGGCTACGACATTCAGTACTTC
CDR3 protein: CASTKGQGYDIQYF

D gene: NA
clone size: NA
V gene: TRBV5-1
J gene: TRBJ2-3
CDR3 DNA: TGCGCCAGCAGCTTGGCCTTAGGGGACACAGATACGCAGTATTTT
CDR3 protein: CASSLALGDTDTQYF

D gene: NA
clone size: many
V gene: TRBV7-2
J gene: TRBJ2-1
CDR3 DNA: TGTGCCAGCAGCTTAGGTAGTCCTCCGATATCCAATGAGCAGTTCTTC
CDR3 protein: CASSLGSPPISNEQFF

D gene: NA
clone size: NA
V gene: TRBV20-1
J gene: TRBJ1-2
CDR3 DNA: TGCAGTGCCATGCGGGGGGACCTAGCTAACTATGGCTACACCTTC
CDR3 protein: CSAMRGDLANYGYTF

D gene: NA
clone size: many
V gene: TRBV2
J gene: TRBJ1-1
CDR3 DNA: TGTGCCAGCAGTCCCCGGGAACCCATAACCACTGAAGCTTTCTTT
CDR3 protein: CASSPREPITTEAFF

D gene: TRBD1
clone size: NA
V gene: TRBV5-4
J gene: TRBJ2-5
CDR3 DNA: TGTGCCAGCGGGGACAGGGCCTCGCGGGAGACCCAGTACTTC
CDR3 protein: CASGDRASRETQYF

D gene: NA
clone size: many
V gene: TRBV12-3/TRBV12-4
J gene: TRBJ1-2
CDR3 DNA: TGTGCCAGCAGTCGGGGAGCTAACTATGGCTACACCTTC
CDR3 protein: CASSRGANYGYTF

D gene: TRBD1
clone size: many
V gene: TRBV2
J gene: TRBJ1-5
CDR3 DNA: TGTGCCAGCAAATATGGGACAGCTCTAAGCAATCAGCCCCAGCATTTT
CDR3 protein: CASKYGTALSNQPQHF

D gene: NA
clone size: many
V gene: TRBV18
J gene: TRBJ2-7
CDR3 DNA: TGTGCCAGCTCACGAGGGACCACCTACGAGCAGTACTTC
CDR3 protein: CASSRGTTYEQYF

D gene: TRBD1
clone size: NA
V gene: TRBV7-2
J gene: TRBJ1-5
CDR3 DNA: TGTGCCAGCAGCTACTGGGGACAGGGATTTAGTCAGCCCCAGCATTTT
CDR3 protein: CASSYWGQGFSQPQHF

D gene: TRBD1
clone size: many
V gene: TRBV20-1
J gene: TRBJ1-5
CDR3 DNA: TGCAGTGCTAGGGTAGGGGGCGAGTATCAGCCCCAGCATTTT
CDR3 protein: CSARVGGEYQPQHF

D gene: TRBD1
clone size: NA
V gene: TRBV2
J gene: TRBJ2-7
CDR3 DNA: TGTGCCAGCAGTGAATTTACCGGGACAGGGGGCCGGGAGCAGTACTTC
CDR3 protein: CASSEFTGTGGREQYF

D gene: TRBD2
clone size: NA
V gene: TRBV6-1
J gene: TRBJ2-3
CDR3 DNA: TGTGCCAGCAGTGCCGACGGGACTAGCGGTTCAGATGCGCAGTATTTT
CDR3 protein: CASSADGTSGSDAQYF

D gene: TRBD2
clone size: NA
V gene: TRBV7-8
J gene: TRBJ2-1
CDR3 DNA: TGTGCCAGCAGCTCAAAGGTCTGGCGGGAGGGCAATGAGCAGTTCTTC
CDR3 protein: CASSSKVWREGNEQFF

D gene: NA
clone size: many
V gene: TRBV7-2
J gene: TRBJ2-5
CDR3 DNA: TGTGCCAGCAGCTTGGCGGCAGGGATGGTAGAGACCCAGTACTTC
CDR3 protein: CASSLAAGMVETQYF

D gene: NA
clone size: NA
V gene: TRBV2
J gene: TRBJ1-2
CDR3 DNA: TGTGCCAGCGCCAAAAGGGGTGGAGATGGCTACACCTTC
CDR3 protein: CASAKRGGDGYTF

D gene: TRBD1
clone size: NA
V gene: TRBV7-3
J gene: TRBJ2-2
CDR3 DNA: TGTGCCAGCAGCACGACAGGGTTTGGGGACACCGGGGAGCTGTTTTTT
CDR3 protein: CASSTTGFGDTGELFF

D gene: TRBD2
clone size: few
V gene: TRBV6-1
J gene: TRBJ2-1
CDR3 DNA: TGTGCCAGCAGTGAATTCCCTCATAGCGGGGGCGTCTACAATGAGCAGTTCTTC
CDR3 protein: CASSEFPHSGGVYNEQFF

D gene: NA
clone size: many
V gene: TRBV24-1
J gene: TRBJ1-1
CDR3 DNA: TGTGCCACCAGGGGGCCAGCGGGACCGAACACTGAAGCTTTCTTT
CDR3 protein: CATRGPAGPNTEAFF

D gene: TRBD1
clone size: NA
V gene: TRBV7-6
J gene: TRBJ1-4
CDR3 DNA: TGTGCCAGCAGCCGAAACAGGGGAGGGGGAGAAAAACTGTTTTTT
CDR3 protein: CASSRNRGGGEKLFF

D gene: TRBD1
clone size: NA
V gene: TRBV5-1
J gene: TRBJ1-2
CDR3 DNA: TGCGCCAGCAGCGGGTCCGGGACAGGGTTCTATGGCTACACCTTC
CDR3 protein: CASSGSGTGFYGYTF

D gene: NA
clone size: NA
V gene: TRBV10-3
J gene: TRBJ2-1
CDR3 DNA: TGTGCCATCTCAGGGGGGGAGAACAATGAGCAGTTCTTC
CDR3 protein: CAISGGENNEQFF

D gene: NA
clone size: few
V gene: TRBV5-4
J gene: TRBJ2-6
CDR3 DNA: TGTGCCAGCAGCTTGGGCAGGGGAGCCTCTGGGGCCAACGTCCTGACTTTC
CDR3 protein: CASSLGRGASGANVLTF

D gene: NA
clone size: many
V gene: TRBV20-1
J gene: TRBJ2-7
CDR3 DNA: TGCAGTGCTAGTGTCCCCTCGAGCACCTACGAGCAGTACTTC
CDR3 protein: CSASVPSSTYEQYF

D gene: NA
clone size: few
V gene: TRBV5-1
J gene: TRBJ2-1
CDR3 DNA: TGCGCCAGCAGCGGGGCCCACTACAATGAGCAGTTCTTC
CDR3 protein: CASSGAHYNEQFF

D gene: NA
clone size: many
V gene: TRBV2
J gene: TRBJ2-1
CDR3 DNA: TGTGCCAGCAGTGAATTGCTTTACAATGAGCAGTTCTTC
CDR3 protein: CASSELLYNEQFF

D gene: NA
clone size: NA
V gene: TRBV3-1
J gene: TRBJ1-3
CDR3 DNA: TGTGCCAGCAGACCCCCGGGACCTGGAAACACCATATATTTT
CDR3 protein: CASRPPGPGNTIYF

D gene: NA
clone size: many
V gene: TRBV28
J gene: TRBJ1-1
CDR3 DNA: TGTGCCAGCAGGCGGGGGATCAACACTGAAGCTTTCTTT
CDR3 protein: CASRRGINTEAFF

D gene: NA
clone size: NA
V gene: TRBV20-1
J gene: TRBJ1-6
CDR3 DNA: TGCAGTGCTAGAGATCATAGGGGGGTCCAGGGTTTTTCACCCCTCCACTTT
CDR3 protein: CSARDHRGVQGFSPLHF

D gene: TRBD2
clone size: few
V gene: TRBV7-2
J gene: TRBJ2-1
CDR3 DNA: TGTGCCAGCAGCTTAGGACTAGCGGGAGGGCCCAATGAGCAGTTCTTC
CDR3 protein: CASSLGLAGGPNEQFF

D gene: NA
clone size: NA
V gene: TRBV18
J gene: TRBJ2-3
CDR3 DNA: TGTGCCAGCTCACCCAATGACGCAGGGAGTGGGGCCACAGATACGCAGTATTTT
CDR3 protein: CASSPNDAGSGATDTQYF

D gene: TRBD2
clone size: many
V gene: TRBV2
J gene: TRBJ2-5
CDR3 DNA: TGTGCCAGCAGGGCGGGGGGCGGGCAAGAGACCCAGTACTTC
CDR3 protein: CASRAGGGQETQYF

D gene: NA
clone size: many
V gene: TRBV20-1
J gene: TRBJ1-2
CDR3 DNA: TGCAGTGCTAGGAAGGTCGGGCGTGGCTACACCTTC
CDR3 protein: CSARKVGRGYTF

D gene: NA
clone size: many
V gene: TRBV11-2
J gene: TRBJ2-3
CDR3 DNA: TGTGCCAGCAGCCAACTCGCCCTAGGTTCTGGTGCAGATACGCAGTATTTT
CDR3 protein: CASSQLALGSGADTQYF

D gene: NA
clone size: NA
V gene: TRBV6-1
J gene: TRBJ1-2
CDR3 DNA: TGTGCCAGCAGTGAAGCGTGGGGGAGGCCGGCGGGCTATGGCTACACCTTC
CDR3 protein: CASSEAWGRPAGYGYTF

D gene: NA
clone size: many
V gene: TRBV12-3/TRBV12-4
J gene: TRBJ1-2
CDR3 DNA: TGTGCCAGCAGCTTATGGATTAACTATGGCTACACCTTC
CDR3 protein: CASSLWINYGYTF

D gene: TRBD2
clone size: many
V gene: TRBV6-2/TRBV6-3
J gene: TRBJ2-1
CDR3 DNA: TGTGCCAGCAATCCCGGGACTAGTCAACTGATTACCTACAATGAGCAGTTCTTC
CDR3 protein: CASNPGTSQLITYNEQFF

D gene: TRBD1
clone size: NA
V gene: TRBV5-6
J gene: TRBJ2-1
CDR3 DNA: TGTGCCAGCAGCCTAATTGACAGGGACTCCTACAATGAGCAGTTCTTC
CDR3 protein: CASSLIDRDSYNEQFF

D gene: NA
clone size: many
V gene: TRBV7-9
J gene: TRBJ1-5
CDR3 DNA: TGTGCCAGCAGCTTAGGAGAACAGCCCCAGCATTTT
CDR3 protein: CASSLGEQPQHF

D gene: NA
clone size: many
V gene: TRBV10-2
J gene: TRBJ2-7
CDR3 DNA: TGCGCCAGCGGGAGCCCAGGGACCTACGAGCAGTACTTC
CDR3 protein: CASGSPGTYEQYF

D gene: NA
clone size: many
V gene: TRBV12-3/TRBV12-4
J gene: TRBJ2-7
CDR3 DNA: TGTGCCAGCAGTTTAAATGAGGGACATAGAAGTCTAACCCTCCGCCACGAGCAGTACTTC
CDR3 protein: CASSLNEGHRSLTLRHEQYF

D gene: TRBD1
clone size: many
V gene: TRBV30
J gene: TRBJ2-1
CDR3 DNA: TGTGCTTATGACAGGGCCCTATCCAATGAGCAGTTCTTC
CDR3 protein: CAYDRALSNEQFF

D gene: NA
clone size: many
V gene: TRBV11-2
J gene: TRBJ2-3
CDR3 DNA: TGTGCCAGCAGCACAACCGGAGGGCGGGCAGATACGCAGTATTTT
CDR3 protein: CASSTTGGRADTQYF